The 8 T cell receptor beta chains in this list originate from one sample, sequenced in a study of metastatic and nonmetastatic thyroid tumors. Patients were all untreated before their thyroid surgery. TCRdb re-clonotyped the PCR reads via MiXCR. Of fewer than 35,000 clones listed, roughly 29% were seen once; the top ten hold roughly 31%. The sequenced material came from blood. These receptors were taken from a female donor with papillary thyroid cancer or a benign thyroid nodule (not recorded which). Some clones in this sample may be carry-over from other donors' samples.

The J gene is TRBJ2-7, the V gene TRBV28; D may be TRBD1 (6 bases). Germline-derived CDR1 and CDR2 are MDHEN and SYDVKM. The CDR3 contains 13 residues. The germline V and J ends were trimmed by 4 bases and 5 bases, with 12 bases remaining between them. The CDR3, as DNA: TGTGCCAGCAGTTCTTACAGGGCCCACGAGCAGTACTTC. This codes for CASSSYRAHEQYF.

The chain uses TRBV11-1 and TRBJ1-1; TRBD1 matches at 7 bases. This CDR3 spans 18 amino acids. The V gene end was trimmed by 7 bases and the J gene end by 1 base; junction bases not matched to a gene: 18. Germline-derived CDR1 and CDR2 are SGHAT and FQDESV (reference sequence). As DNA, the CDR3 is TGTGCCAGCACCCGTGATTGGTTGACCGGGACAGAGAACACTGAAGCTTTCTTT. Translated: CASTRDWLTGTENTEAFF.

This sequence joins TRBV30 and TRBJ2-5; the D gene is possibly TRBD1 (6 bases). CDR3 length: 13 amino acids. Trimming removed 4 bases at V and 5 bases at J, with 14 bases between. Germline-derived CDR1 and CDR2 are GTSNPN and SVGIG (reference sequence). The CDR3 is CAWKAGAVETQYF. CDR3 coding DNA: TGTGCCTGGAAGGCAGGGGCTGTGGAGACCCAGTACTTC.

In this sample, this clone turned up many times. This rearrangement joins TRBV4-3 to TRBJ2-2; 7 bases match TRBD1. V was pared by 9 bases and J by 6 bases, with 10 bases of the junction left unmatched. The germline V gene has CDR1 LGHNA and CDR2 YSLEER. CDR3 length: 14 amino acids. The CDR3 region is CASKTGKGAGELFF. Written as DNA, the CDR3 is TGCGCCAGTAAGACAGGGAAAGGCGCCGGGGAGCTGTTTTTT.

This clone occurred many times. The V gene is TRBV28, the J gene TRBJ1-5; D uncertain. CDR3 length equals 13 residues. V was trimmed by 6 bases and J by 4 bases, leaving 10 bases between them. In germline, CDR1 is MDHEN, CDR2 SYDVKM. This chain's CDR3 is CASSLRSNQPQHF. DNA of the CDR3: TGTGCCAGCAGCCTCCGATCGAATCAGCCCCAGCATTTT.

This clone was detected a few times. CDR3 loop: CASRESSGSGYEQFF. The CDR3 DNA is TGTGCCAGCAGGGAATCTAGCGGGAGTGGTTATGAGCAGTTCTTC. The rearrangement uses TRBV12-3 or TRBV12-4 and TRBJ2-1; 10 bases agree with TRBD2. The CDR3 is 15 amino acids. The trim removed 6 bases at V and 8 bases at J, leaving 10 bases unmatched.

This clone was found a few times. The chain joins TRBV6-1 to TRBJ2-1; maybe TRBD1 (7 bases). The CDR3 runs to 13 residues. Germline V gene lookup returns CDR1 MNHNS and CDR2 SASEGT. Trimming left V 10 bases short and J 12 bases short, with 22 bases between. CDR3 DNA: TGTGCCACCTCGCCCCAGGGGGGAATCAGGCAGTTCTTC. As protein: CATSPQGGIRQFF.

The table lists this clone with a few counts. The gene calls are TRBV19 and TRBJ2-2, with D possibly matching TRBD2 (5 bases). Germline V gene sequence: CDR1 LNHDA, CDR2 SQIVND (reference sequence). This CDR3 has 13 amino acids. Trimming left V 7 bases short and J 5 bases short, with 11 bases between. The CDR3 DNA sequence: TGTGCCAGTACACGGGAACGAACCGGGGAGCTGTTTTTT. This sequence encodes CASTRERTGELFF.